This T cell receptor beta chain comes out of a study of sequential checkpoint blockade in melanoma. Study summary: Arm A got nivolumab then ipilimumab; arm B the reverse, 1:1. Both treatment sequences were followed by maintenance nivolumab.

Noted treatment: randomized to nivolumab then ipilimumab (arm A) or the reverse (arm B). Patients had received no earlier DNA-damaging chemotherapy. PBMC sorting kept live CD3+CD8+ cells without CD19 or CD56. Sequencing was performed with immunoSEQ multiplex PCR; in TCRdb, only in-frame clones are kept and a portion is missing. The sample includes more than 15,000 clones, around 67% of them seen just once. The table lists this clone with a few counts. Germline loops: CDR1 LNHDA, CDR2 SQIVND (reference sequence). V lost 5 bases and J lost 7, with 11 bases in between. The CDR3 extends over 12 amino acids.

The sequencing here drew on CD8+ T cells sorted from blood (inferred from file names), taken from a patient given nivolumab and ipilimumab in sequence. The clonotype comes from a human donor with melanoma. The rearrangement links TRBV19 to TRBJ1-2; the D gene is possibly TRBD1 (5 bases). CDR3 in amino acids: CASSWGTSGYTF. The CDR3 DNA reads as TGTGCCAGTAGTTGGGGCACTTCTGGCTACACCTTC.